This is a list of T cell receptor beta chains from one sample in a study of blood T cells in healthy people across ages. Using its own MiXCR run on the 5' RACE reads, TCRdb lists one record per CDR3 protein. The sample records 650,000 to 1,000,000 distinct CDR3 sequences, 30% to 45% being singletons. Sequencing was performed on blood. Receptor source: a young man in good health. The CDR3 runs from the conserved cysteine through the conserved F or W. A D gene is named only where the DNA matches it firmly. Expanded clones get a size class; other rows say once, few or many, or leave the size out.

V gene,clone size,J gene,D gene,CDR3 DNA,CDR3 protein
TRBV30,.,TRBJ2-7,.,TGTGCCTGGAGCGGACTCCCGAAGGGGTCCTACGAGCAGTACTTC,CAWSGLPKGSYEQYF
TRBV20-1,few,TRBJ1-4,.,TGCAGTGCTAGACGGGGGGCCCAACTGTTTTTT,CSARRGAQLFF
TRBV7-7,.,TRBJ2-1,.,TGTGCTAGCAGTCAGGGTAGCCCAAACGTGAATGAGCAGTTCTTC,CASSQGSPNVNEQFF
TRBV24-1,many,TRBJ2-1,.,TGTGCCACCAGTGATCCAACAACCAATGAGCAGTTCTTC,CATSDPTTNEQFF
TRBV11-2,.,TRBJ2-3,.,TGTGCCAGCAGCTTAAATATAGATACGCAGTATTTT,CASSLNIDTQYF
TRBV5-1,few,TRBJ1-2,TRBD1,TGCGCCAGCAGCTCGGGACAGGGGCTAATTTCTGGTGGCTACACCTTC,CASSSGQGLISGGYTF
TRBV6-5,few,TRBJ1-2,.,TGTGACAGCAGCTGGGGGGGGTGTAGCTACACCTTC,CDSSWGGCSYTF
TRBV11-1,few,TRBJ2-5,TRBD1,TGTGCCAGCAGCGTAGTCGGGACAGAGTACCAAGAGACCCAGTACTTC,CASSVVGTEYQETQYF
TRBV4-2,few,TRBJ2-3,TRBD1,TGTGCCAGCAGCCCTCTGACTATAGGACAGGGAACAGATACGCAGTATTTT,CASSPLTIGQGTDTQYF
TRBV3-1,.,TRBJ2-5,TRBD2,TGTGCCAGCAGCCAAGATGCGGTAGCGGGGGCAGAGACCCAGTACTTC,CASSQDAVAGAETQYF
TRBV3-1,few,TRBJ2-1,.,TGTGCCAGCAGCCAAGTAGGGAATCGGTTCTTC,CASSQVGNRFF
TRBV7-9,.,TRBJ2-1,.,TGTGCCAGCAGCTTTTCAGGGACGCTTGGAGATGAGCAGTTCTTC,CASSFSGTLGDEQFF
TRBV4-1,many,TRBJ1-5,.,TGCGCCAGCAGCCGGGGACGGAATCAGCCCCAGCATTTT,CASSRGRNQPQHF
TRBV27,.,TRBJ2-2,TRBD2,TGTGCCAGCAGCCCGAGTATGATAGCGGGGGGGCTGGGGGAGCTGTTTTTT,CASSPSMIAGGLGELFF
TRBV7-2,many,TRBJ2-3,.,TGTGCCAGCAGCTCGAGAGGCCTCGATACGCAGTATTTT,CASSSRGLDTQYF
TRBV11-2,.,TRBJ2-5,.,TGTGCCAGCAGCGAACCCGGGTCCACCTACAATGAGCAGTACTTC,CASSEPGSTYNEQYF
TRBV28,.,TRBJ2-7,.,TGTGCCAGCAGTTCCGGGGACTGGGGGCCCGAGCAGTACTTC,CASSSGDWGPEQYF
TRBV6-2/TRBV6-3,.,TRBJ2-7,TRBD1,TGTGCCAGTAACCGGGACAGGGGCTCCTACGAGCAGTACTTC,CASNRDRGSYEQYF
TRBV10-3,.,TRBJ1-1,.,TGTGCCATCAGTGAGTCCGCTGAAGCTTTCTTT,CAISESAEAFF
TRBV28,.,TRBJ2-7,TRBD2,TGTGCCAGCAGTTGGAGGCCTAGCGGGGGGGCGTCCTTCGAGCAGTACTTC,CASSWRPSGGASFEQYF
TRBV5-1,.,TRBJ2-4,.,TGCGCCAGCAGCAACCGGGACACCTACAAAAACATTCAGTACTTC,CASSNRDTYKNIQYF
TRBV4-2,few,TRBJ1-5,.,TGTGCCAGCAGCTCTTTCAGGGGCCAGCCCCAGCATTTT,CASSSFRGQPQHF
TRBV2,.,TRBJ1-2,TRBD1,TGTGCCAGCCCCGCAGGGGGCGATGGCTACACCTTC,CASPAGGDGYTF
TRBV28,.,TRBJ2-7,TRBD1,TGTGCCAGCAGCCGTGCTCGACAGGGGCCTACTCACAATGAGCAGTACTTC,CASSRARQGPTHNEQYF
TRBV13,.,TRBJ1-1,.,TGTGCCAGCAGCCTAGGAGTGGGGGGCAAGCACACTGAAGCTTTCTTT,CASSLGVGGKHTEAFF
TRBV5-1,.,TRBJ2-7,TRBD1,TGCGCCAGCAGCTCCGGACAGGGCTACAATGAGCAGTACTTC,CASSSGQGYNEQYF
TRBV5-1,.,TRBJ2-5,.,TGCGCCAGCAGCTTGTCGACACAAGAAGAGACCCAGTACTTC,CASSLSTQEETQYF
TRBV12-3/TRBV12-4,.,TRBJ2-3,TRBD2,TGTGCCGGCAGCAGACTAGCGGGGGTCAACTGGGATACGCAGTATTTT,CAGSRLAGVNWDTQYF
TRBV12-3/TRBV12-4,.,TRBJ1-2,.,TGTGCCAGCAGTGTCATGCAAAACTATGGCTACACCTTC,CASSVMQNYGYTF
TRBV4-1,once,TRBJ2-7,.,TGCGCCAGCAGCCAAGATATGCCGGGCCAGGTATACGAGCAGTACTTC,CASSQDMPGQVYEQYF
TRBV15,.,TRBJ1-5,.,TGTGCCACCAGCAGAGATTGGATAACCAATCAGCCCCAGCATTTT,CATSRDWITNQPQHF
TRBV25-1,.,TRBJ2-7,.,TGTGCCAGCAGTGGAGCGGGTCCCCTGGGGGAGCAGTACTTC,CASSGAGPLGEQYF
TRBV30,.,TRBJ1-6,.,TGTGCCTGGAGGGCAGAGGATTCACCCCTCCACTTT,CAWRAEDSPLHF
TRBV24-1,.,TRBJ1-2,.,TGTGCCACCAGTGAGGGGACACGGTATGGCTACACCTTC,CATSEGTRYGYTF
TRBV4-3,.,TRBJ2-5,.,TGCGCCAGCAGCCATTTAAGGGGTGGGGAGACCCAGTACTTC,CASSHLRGGETQYF
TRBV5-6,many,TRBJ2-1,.,TGTGCCAGCAGCTTCGACTGGAATGAGCAGTTCTTC,CASSFDWNEQFF
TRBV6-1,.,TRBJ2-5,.,TGTGCCAGCAGCTGGGATCCTCGGGAGCAGTACTTC,CASSWDPREQYF
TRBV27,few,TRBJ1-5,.,TGTGCCAGCAGTTTATCCGCCGGGGGCCGTAATCAGCCCCAGCATTTT,CASSLSAGGRNQPQHF
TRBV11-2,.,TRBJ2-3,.,TGTGCCAGCAGCTCCTGGACGGGGGGCGACACAGATACGCAGTATTTT,CASSSWTGGDTDTQYF
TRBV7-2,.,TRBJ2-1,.,TGTGCCAGCAGCCTGGAGGGTGTACCCTGCAATGAGCAGTTCTTC,CASSLEGVPCNEQFF
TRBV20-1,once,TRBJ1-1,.,TGCAGTGCGCGTCTGGGGGGTGTGGGGAACACTGAAGCTTTCTTT,CSARLGGVGNTEAFF
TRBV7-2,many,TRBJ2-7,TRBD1,TGTGCCAGCAGCTCGGGACAGGCTTCCTACGAGCAGTACTTC,CASSSGQASYEQYF
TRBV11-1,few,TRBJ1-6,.,TGTGCCAGCAGCTCGAACTGGGGGAATAATTCACCCCTCCACTTT,CASSSNWGNNSPLHF
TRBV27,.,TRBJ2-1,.,TGTGCCAGCAGGGGGGATTCGGCGGATGAGCAGTTCTTC,CASRGDSADEQFF
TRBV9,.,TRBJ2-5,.,TGTGCCAGCAGCCCTCAAATCCAAGAGACCCAGTACTTC,CASSPQIQETQYF
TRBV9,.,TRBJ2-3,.,TGTGCCAGCAGCGTAGGCGGGGGACAGTACACAGATACGCAGTATTTT,CASSVGGGQYTDTQYF
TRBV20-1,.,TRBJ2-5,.,TGCAGTGCTAGAGTACAGGGAGAGACCCAGTACTTC,CSARVQGETQYF
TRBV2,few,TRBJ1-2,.,TGTGCCAGCGGATTGCGGGAGCACTGGGGCTACACCTTC,CASGLREHWGYTF
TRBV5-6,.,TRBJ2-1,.,TGTGCCAGCAGCTCATCTCGGGGGCTCAGCAATGAGCGGTTCTTC,CASSSSRGLSNERFF
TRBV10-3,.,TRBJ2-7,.,TGTGCCATCCGGGACAGCGGGTTCGGCGAGCAGTACTTC,CAIRDSGFGEQYF